Below, 16 T cell receptor beta chains from the same sample are listed, as sequenced in a study of blood T cell repertoires in COVID-19. The assay was immunoSEQ multiplex PCR, and TCRdb's table has in-frame clones only and misses some. The sample records 130,000 to 150,000 clones, around 80% being singletons. Sequenced material: peripheral blood. The receptors shown here come from a man older than 75 with acute or convalescent COVID-19.

The rearrangement uses TRBV12-5 and TRBJ2-1, with D perhaps TRBD2 (7 bases). The V and J ends lost 0 bases and 7 bases respectively, with 19 bases between them. The CDR3 totals 17 residues. Per the germline V gene, CDR1 is LGHNT and CDR2 is FRNRAP. The CDR3 sequence: CASGLVRGGAGYNEQFF. CDR3 DNA sequence: TGTGCTAGTGGTTTGGTAAGGGGGGGGGCTGGTTATAATGAGCAGTTCTTC. Full variable domain (rest looked up from reference TRBV12-5 and TRBJ2-1): DARVTQTPRHKVTEMGQEVTMRCQPILGHNTVFWYRQTMMQGLELLAYFRNRAPLDDSGMPKDRFSAEMPDATLATLKIQPSEPRDSAVYFCASGLVRGGAGYNEQFFGPGTRLTVL.

The rearrangement joins TRBV25-1 to TRBJ2-3; D call uncertain. The germline gives CDR1 MGHDK, CDR2 SYGVNS. V was shortened by 6 bases and J by 2 bases, with 9 bases between the two germline ends. The CDR3 runs to 13 residues. Here the CDR3 DNA reads TGTGCCAGCAGCGAGCCCCTCACAGATACGCAGTATTTT. Translating gives CASSEPLTDTQYF.

CDR3 amino acids: CASRSDRVYGYTF. The CDR3, as DNA: TGTGCCAGCAGGTCGGACAGGGTCTATGGCTACACCTTC. The chain links TRBV28 to TRBJ1-2; 8 bases are a match to TRBD1. The CDR3 runs to 13 residues. CDR1 MDHEN and CDR2 SYDVKM come from the germline V gene. Unmatched junction bases numbered 4, after V lost 6 bases and J lost 4 bases.

The chain joins TRBV12-3 or TRBV12-4 to TRBJ2-1; D gene uncertain. The ends were cut back, 2 bases at V and 4 bases at J, with 6 bases in the middle. The CDR3 extends over 13 amino acids. CDR3 region: CASSLREYNEQFF. CDR3 coding DNA: TGTGCCAGCAGTTTAAGAGAATACAATGAGCAGTTCTTC.

The chain has TRBV5-4 and TRBJ2-2, with D tentatively TRBD1 (5 bases). With 1 base removed from V and 6 bases from J, the gap between germline ends came to 13 bases. The CDR3 covers 15 residues. The germline V gene has CDR1 SGHNT and CDR2 YYREEE (reference sequence). The CDR3 spells CASSLYRPDPGELFF. In DNA, the CDR3 is TGTGCCAGCAGCTTGTACAGGCCGGACCCCGGGGAGCTGTTTTTT.

The chain recombines TRBV6-5 with TRBJ1-4, with D possibly being TRBD1 (6 bases). CDR1 is MNHEY, CDR2 SVGAGI, per germline. V lost 0 bases and J lost 6, with 11 bases in between. There are 15 residues in the CDR3. CDR3 nucleotides: TGTGCCAGCAGTTACTCTACAGGGAAGGATGAAAAACTGTTTTTT. Its protein is CASSYSTGKDEKLFF.

This clone was seen more than once but under ten times. The CDR3 region is CASSYGGEETQYF. CDR3 coding DNA: TGTGCCAGCAGCTATGGCGGGGAAGAGACCCAGTACTTC. This sequence joins TRBV7-3 and TRBJ2-5; D may be TRBD2 (6 bases). There are 13 residues in the CDR3. With 4 bases removed from V and 3 bases from J, the gap between germline ends came to 9 bases. CDR1 is SGHTA and CDR2 is FQGTGA in the germline V gene.

The chain joins TRBV7-2 to TRBJ1-1; 7 positions match TRBD1. Germline V gene lookup returns CDR1 SGHTA and CDR2 FQGNSA. This CDR3 region has 13 residues. J was trimmed by 12 bases and V by 1 base; bases with no gene match: 8. This chain's CDR3 is CASSLGGQARTFF. The CDR3 DNA follows: TGTGCCAGCAGCTTAGGAGGACAGGCCCGAACTTTCTTT.

This clone was recorded only once. The rearrangement uses TRBV27 and TRBJ2-7; D perhaps matches TRBD2 (7 bases). CDR1 and CDR2 from the germline V gene are MNHEY and SMNVEV (reference sequence). Trimming shortened V by 5 bases and J by 0 bases, and 17 bases separated the two germline ends. The CDR3 extends over 16 amino acids. In DNA form, the CDR3 reads TGTGCCAGCAGTGCATCGGGGGGCCCCCTCTCCTACGAGCAGTACTTC. Translation gives CASSASGGPLSYEQYF.

This clone occurred a few times. This chain uses TRBV6-5 with TRBJ2-2, with D perhaps TRBD1 (5 bases). The CDR3 is 14 amino acids. Trimming pared 7 bases from V and 5 bases from J, leaving 14 bases between. The germline V gene has CDR1 MNHEY and CDR2 SVGAGI. The CDR3 bases are TGTGCCAGCACCCGAGACCACAGGACCGGGGAGCTGTTTTTT. This translates into CASTRDHRTGELFF.

The chain carries TRBV6-2 or TRBV6-3 and TRBJ2-7; 8 positions agree with TRBD2. CDR1 is MNHEY, CDR2 SVGEGT, per germline. This CDR3 is built from 16 residues. Germline trimming cut 3 bases from V and 2 bases from J; bases unmatched to any gene: 9. The CDR3 coding sequence is TGTGCCAGCAGTTATCCGGGGGGGGTGAACCCCTACGAGCAGTACTTC. Translated: CASSYPGGVNPYEQYF.

Relative to its sample, this clone is medium-sized. The genes are TRBV11-2 and TRBJ1-1; TRBD1 is a possible D gene (5 bases). The CDR3 is made up of 13 amino acids. The germline V gene has CDR1 SGHAT and CDR2 FQNNGV. V was shortened by 1 base and J by 6 bases, with 9 bases between the two germline ends. Here the CDR3 reads CASSLGGRSEAFF. CDR3 coding DNA: TGTGCCAGCAGCTTAGGGGGCAGGTCTGAAGCTTTCTTT. Full variable domain (outside the CDR3, taken from reference TRBV11-2 and TRBJ1-1): EAGVAQSPRYKIIEKRQSVAFWCNPISGHATLYWYQQILGQGPKLLIQFQNNGVVDDSQLPKDRFSAERLKGVDSTLKIQPAKLEDSAVYLCASSLGGRSEAFFGQGTRLTVV.

J is TRBJ1-5 and V is TRBV30; 9 nucleotides align to TRBD1. CDR3 length: 16 amino acids. V gave up 2 bases and J gave up 4 bases; unmatched junction bases: 9. CDR1 and CDR2 from the germline V gene are GTSNPN and SVGIG (reference sequence). CDR3 DNA: TGTGCCTGGAGTCCCTCGGGACAGGGAGGAAATCAGCCCCAGCATTTT. This codes for CAWSPSGQGGNQPQHF.

The gene calls are TRBV5-4 and TRBJ2-7; no definite D call. The V gene lost 1 base and the J gene lost 2 bases, with 10 bases spanning the gap. The germline V gene encodes CDR1 SGHNT and CDR2 YYREEE (reference sequence). This CDR3 has 14 residues. CDR3 amino acids: CASSLKAATYEQYF. The CDR3 DNA sequence: TGTGCCAGCAGCTTGAAGGCGGCTACCTACGAGCAGTACTTC.

About this clone itself: Sequence at one end of the junction differs from germline and may be a read error. The chain joins TRBV6-4 to TRBJ1-2, with D tentatively TRBD1 (6 bases). Germline V gene sequence: CDR1 MRHNA, CDR2 SNTAGT. CDR3 length equals 12 residues. DNA for the CDR3: TGTGCCAGCAGTGGAGGGGGGGGAGCTATTCACTTC. The encoded protein is CASSGGGGAIHF.

The V and J genes are TRBV10-3 and TRBJ2-1; D is possibly TRBD1 (6 bases). V was clipped by 0 bases and J by 10 bases, with 19 bases between them. CDR1 is ENHRY and CDR2 is SYGVKD in the germline V gene. There are 16 residues in the CDR3. DNA for the CDR3: TGTGCCATCAGTGAGTCCCCAGGGGCTCGGAGTGTCGAGCAGTTCTTC. This gives the protein CAISESPGARSVEQFF.